Reported below is one T cell receptor beta chain. The antigen remains unidentified. V was pared by 3 bases and J by 6 bases, with 20 bases between. The CDR3 is 16 amino acids. The germline V gene encodes CDR1 SEHNR and CDR2 FQNEAQ (reference sequence). Amplification of TCR beta CDR3 regions used RNA as the template. With the HTBI primer set, the TCR CDR3 went through a first round of RT-PCR. TCRdb re-called the multiplex PCR reads with MiXCR, one entry per CDR3 protein. The top ten hold around 29% of the sample, which has roughly 700,000 distinct CDR3 sequences, around 40% seen once. These data come from a study of T cells in Graves' hyperthyroidism and ophthalmopathy. Uncontrolled infection, other autoimmune disease, pregnancy or lactation excluded patients. Clinical symptoms, serum thyroxine and TRAb, thyroid ultrasound and orbital computed tomography together formed the diagnostic basis. General study results and limits: The majority of expanded thyroid clonotypes above 0.001 also appeared in blood.

The sequenced sample consisted of blood. This clonotype originated in a woman between 35 and 50 years old with Graves' hyperthyroidism. V gene TRBV7-9 combines with J gene TRBJ1-1, with no clear D. As DNA, the CDR3 is TGTGCCAGCAGCTTCTCGTCTCTCGTCTCCCGGTCTGAAGCTTTCTTT. Protein sequence: CASSFSSLVSRSEAFF. Together with reference TRBV7-9 and TRBJ1-1, the CDR3 gives the full variable domain: DTGVSQNPRHKITKRGQNVTFRCDPISEHNRLYWYRQTLGQGPEFLTYFQNEAQLEKSRLLSDRFSAERPKGSFSTLEIQRTEQGDSAMYLCASSFSSLVSRSEAFFGQGTRLTVV.